This T cell receptor beta chain was sequenced during a study of Graves' ophthalmopathy and Graves' hyperthyroidism. RNA transcripts were the template, and TCR beta CDR3 regions were amplified from them. HTBI primers primed a first-round RT-PCR, and a second-round multiplex PCR followed. Each CDR3 protein gets one entry after TCRdb re-called the multiplex PCR reads with MiXCR. The table includes hundreds of thousands of distinct CDR3 sequences, about 20% detected once. This CDR3 comprises 14 residues. Germline V CDR1 and CDR2: SGHRS, YFSETQ. Unmatched junction bases numbered 12, after V lost 4 bases and J lost 10 bases. The PBMCs were taken from over 9.5 ml of fresh peripheral blood.

The receptor was derived from a woman younger than 30 with stable Graves' hyperthyroidism. Some clones in this sample may be carry-over from other donors' samples. V gene TRBV5-1 combines with J gene TRBJ2-3, with 7 bases that match TRBD1. The source material was peripheral blood. CDR3 nucleotides: TGCGCCAGCAGCATGACAGGGCATGGTTTGTCGCAGTATTTT. It codes for CASSMTGHGLSQYF.